The rows below give T cell receptor beta chains drawn from one sample of a study of CD8 T cells in Susac syndrome. One entry per CDR3 protein, called by TCRdb with MiXCR from the immunoSEQ multiplex PCR reads. The data hold roughly 140,000 distinct CDR3 sequences, with nearly 97% observed a single time. Sequencing was carried out using CD8+ T cells from PBMCs. These receptors all stem from a human donor with multiple sclerosis. Both conserved end residues are part of each CDR3. A D gene is named only where the DNA matches it firmly. Clone size is stated in some rows and not others, as once, few, many or a class when expanded.

J	D	size	V	CDR3	DNA
TRBJ1-2	TRBD1	-	TRBV7-9	CASSSDRGYNGYTF	TGTGCCAGCAGCTCAGACAGGGGTTACAATGGCTACACCTTC
TRBJ2-7	TRBD1	few	TRBV19	CASGTGYEQYF	TGTGCCAGTGGGACAGGCTACGAGCAGTACTTC
TRBJ1-2	-	-	TRBV9	CASSVGREGVYTF	TGTGCCAGCAGCGTAGGCCGAGAGGGGGTCTACACCTTC
TRBJ2-5	TRBD2	-	TRBV6-1	CASSDSGGARETQYF	TGTGCCAGCAGTGATAGCGGGGGGGCCAGAGAGACCCAGTACTTC
TRBJ1-1	-	-	TRBV7-9	CASSSPGWGDHTEAFF	TGTGCCAGCAGCTCGCCGGGGTGGGGAGACCACACTGAAGCTTTCTTT
TRBJ2-1	-	once	TRBV4-1	CASSQGPTTYNEQFF	TGCGCCAGCAGCCAGGGACCGACGACCTACAATGAGCAGTTCTTC
TRBJ2-7	-	-	TRBV29-1	CSGGGGYEQYF	TGCTCAGGTGGAGGGGGTTACGAGCAGTACTTC
TRBJ2-3	TRBD2	-	TRBV29-1	CSVRGGEDTQYF	TGCAGCGTCCGGGGGGGCGAAGATACGCAGTATTTT
TRBJ2-4	TRBD1	-	TRBV7-9	CASSSGQGVTKNIQYF	TGTGCCAGCAGCTCAGGGCAGGGGGTGACCAAAAACATTCAGTACTTC
TRBJ2-6	TRBD1	-	TRBV20-1	CSALSWTGGSGANVLTF	TGCAGTGCTCTCTCCTGGACAGGGGGCTCTGGGGCCAACGTCCTGACTTTC
TRBJ2-1	TRBD1	-	TRBV12-3/TRBV12-4	CASSQTGIPSYNEQFF	TGTGCCAGCAGTCAGACAGGGATACCCTCCTACAATGAGCAGTTCTTC
TRBJ2-4	-	-	TRBV2	CASSDPGHKNIQYF	TGTGCCAGCAGTGATCCGGGACACAAAAACATTCAGTACTTC
TRBJ2-5	-	-	TRBV7-9	CASMNLARTQYF	TGTGCCAGCATGAATCTAGCGCGGACCCAGTACTTC
TRBJ1-1	-	-	TRBV3-1	CASSQEEGLGTEAFF	TGTGCCAGCAGCCAAGAAGAAGGGTTGGGCACTGAAGCTTTCTTT
TRBJ2-1	TRBD1	-	TRBV15	CATSGMTGGVLGVAYNEQFF	TGTGCCACCAGCGGCATGACAGGGGGTGTGCTTGGGGTGGCCTACAATGAGCAGTTCTTC
TRBJ2-1	-	-	TRBV15	CATSRIDGYNEQFF	TGTGCCACCAGCAGGATTGACGGCTACAATGAGCAGTTCTTC
TRBJ2-1	-	-	TRBV29-1	CSVDTGRAGEQFF	TGCAGCGTTGATACAGGGCGCGCGGGTGAGCAGTTCTTC
TRBJ1-2	TRBD1	-	TRBV27	CASSPTGARSYTF	TGTGCCAGCAGCCCAACAGGGGCGCGGAGCTACACCTTC
TRBJ2-2	-	-	TRBV20-1	CSASFTGELFF	TGCAGTGCTAGTTTCACCGGGGAGCTGTTTTTT
TRBJ1-5	-	-	TRBV30	CAWSEGWDQPQHF	TGTGCCTGGAGCGAGGGGTGGGATCAGCCCCAGCATTTT
TRBJ2-3	TRBD2	-	TRBV7-3	CASSAGGPADTQYF	TGTGCCAGCAGCGCGGGGGGGCCAGCAGATACGCAGTATTTT
TRBJ2-2	-	-	TRBV12-3/TRBV12-4	CASRGGSNTGELFF	TGTGCCAGCAGAGGGGGATCTAACACCGGGGAGCTGTTTTTT
TRBJ2-7	-	-	TRBV12-3/TRBV12-4	CASSFPGHEQYF	TGTGCCAGCAGTTTTCCAGGTCACGAGCAGTACTTC
TRBJ2-1	-	-	TRBV30	CAWSVEVGLVNEQFF	TGTGCCTGGAGTGTAGAAGTCGGCCTGGTCAATGAGCAGTTCTTC
TRBJ2-1	-	-	TRBV14	CASSQGRKLYNEQFF	TGTGCCAGCAGCCAAGGACGGAAACTCTACAATGAGCAGTTCTTC
TRBJ2-5	TRBD1	-	TRBV20-1	CSARGTGKETQYF	TGCAGTGCTCGAGGGACAGGGAAAGAGACCCAGTACTTC
TRBJ2-1	TRBD2	-	TRBV28	CASSSRTSGGSPYNEQFF	TGTGCCAGCAGTTCCAGGACTAGCGGGGGGTCGCCGTACAATGAGCAGTTCTTC
TRBJ2-1	TRBD2	-	TRBV12-3/TRBV12-4	CASSFYQRGYYNEQFF	TGTGCCAGCAGTTTTTATCAGCGGGGGTACTACAATGAGCAGTTCTTC
TRBJ2-2	-	-	TRBV27	CASNLRGRSGELFF	TGTGCCAGCAACCTCAGGGGACGGTCCGGGGAGCTGTTTTTT
TRBJ1-1	-	once	TRBV7-2	CASSLDSRNTEAFF	TGTGCCAGCAGCTTAGATTCGAGGAACACTGAAGCTTTCTTT
TRBJ1-6	-	-	TRBV12-3/TRBV12-4	CASSDRARTNLSPLHF	TGTGCCAGCAGTGACCGGGCCAGGACCAATCTTTCACCCCTCCACTTT
TRBJ2-3	TRBD1	-	TRBV7-8	CASSLRADRETQYF	TGTGCCAGCAGCTTAAGGGCAGACAGGGAAACGCAGTATTTT
TRBJ1-5	-	-	TRBV20-1	CSARDGDQPQHF	TGCAGTGCTAGAGATGGAGATCAGCCCCAGCATTTT
TRBJ1-2	-	-	TRBV7-9	CASSLARYGYTF	TGTGCCAGCAGCTTAGCCCGCTATGGCTACACCTTC
TRBJ2-4	-	-	TRBV9	CASSVLEVSDIQYF	TGTGCCAGCAGCGTATTGGAGGTCTCGGACATTCAGTACTTC
TRBJ2-1	-	-	TRBV14	CASSLDVVGLEQFF	TGTGCCAGCAGCCTCGACGTGGTGGGTTTGGAGCAGTTCTTC
TRBJ2-3	-	-	TRBV5-6	CASSLGDADTQYF	TGTGCCAGCAGCTTGGGGGACGCAGATACGCAGTATTTT
TRBJ1-1	-	-	TRBV3-1	CASSQDPGLTEAFF	TGTGCCAGCAGCCAAGATCCGGGGTTAACTGAAGCTTTCTTT